The source of this T cell receptor beta chain is a study of T cell responses to AZD1222 COVID-19 vaccine. Concerning this clone: Its specificity is not known.

Sequenced by immunoSEQ multiplex PCR; TCRdb stores in-frame clones only, minus some. The data contain 88,000 or so clones, approximately 91% of them singletons. General study results and limits: Only a handful of AZD1222 recipients, several in all, had baseline seropositivity. The sample set comprised mostly white British donors with more females, and clonal diversity was possibly underestimated. Repertoire samples came only from after the peak T cell response. Nearly half of unique spike-specific TCRs reportedly avoided B.1.351 and B.1.1.7 mutated regions.

The CDR3 covers 15 residues. The V gene lost 7 bases and the J gene lost 0 bases, with 11 bases spanning the gap. The germline CDR1 and CDR2 sequences are SGHKS and YYEKEE (reference sequence). The chain couples TRBV5-5 to TRBJ2-6; D remains ambiguous. The sequencing used peripheral blood, collected 28 days after the second AZD1222 dose. The sequence derives from an adult who received the AZD1222 COVID-19 vaccine. The DNA for the CDR3 is TGTGCCAGCGGTGGGCAGATCTCTGGGGCCAACGTCCTGACTTTC. Its translation is CASGGQISGANVLTF.